This TCR beta chain was sequenced in a study of blood T cell repertoires in COVID-19 (dated by TCRdb to 2020 to 2021). For context, the study as a whole: The collaborator samples originated in the United States, Italy and Spain and spanned the acute and convalescent phases of COVID-19. The prospective study material was composed of cDNA or gDNA derived from T cells, B-cell-depleted T cells, or PBMCs. Subjects who had been exposed to COVID-19, were actively infected with it, or had recovered from it provided the deeply sampled blood TCRbeta repertoires that made up the dataset. The repertoires were released in a freely available public database intended as a resource for research on the immune response to SARS-CoV-2. The samples were drawn from the first 160 participants of the ongoing ImmuneRACE study and from over a thousand subjects provided by 6 global collaborators. Sample metadata almost always included a de-identified subject ID, COVID-19 status, age in years and sex. HLA class I and class II types, where available, came from metadata supplied by the sample provider rather than from assay-based typing.

CDR1 and CDR2, looked up from the germline V gene, are LGHNA and YSLEER. Germline trimming: 5 bases from V, 5 bases from J; junction bases outside gene matches: 17. The CDR3 spans 18 residues, from the cysteine through the phenylalanine. Just the 54-base CDR3 DNA is kept, in frame starting at base 1. The table lists this clone with a count of one. The antigen it binds to is not known. There are no base qualities to consult, and no much larger clone falls within one base. Broader findings and caveats from the paper: Clinical and demographic metadata were provided uncurated, with the amount varying by source and participant.

TCRbeta CDR3 regions were amplified from genomic DNA by means of the immunoSEQ Assay, a bias-controlled multiplex PCR. As for how the authors treated the data: The number of nucleated cells in each sample was estimated from the amplification of reference gene primers within the assay. To quantify the absolute abundance of each unique TCRbeta CDR3 rearrangement, sequence reads were collapsed and filtered. For each sample, productive Simpson clonality was calculated as the square root of Simpson's diversity index over productive rearrangements. The table was pulled from immuneACCESS by TCRdb, which kept in-frame rearrangements only. Such tables lose some clones; where checked, under half of the loss comes from unresolved V genes, and the rest has no known cause. V and J calls plus clone size are reproduced from that table; the DNA served to infer D and trimming. This sample holds 100,000 or so clones; around 85% were observed only once. The ten biggest clones cover about 1.8% of the sample.

Collaborating institutions collected whole blood in K2EDTA tubes following their own protocols. For TCRbeta analysis, collaborator samples were shipped as frozen whole blood, as isolated PBMCs, or as DNA extracted from either sample type. Sequencing was performed on peripheral blood. This clonotype was obtained from a woman aged 70-85 years with active or convalescent COVID-19. The chain is made from TRBV4-3 and TRBJ2-3, with 9 bases matching TRBD1. DNA sequence: TGCGCCAGCAGCTTCCAACCAGGGGGACAGGGAAGTTTAGATACGCAGTATTTT. This is translated as CASSFQPGGQGSLDTQYF.